The next 23 T cell receptor beta chains were all read from a single sample in a study of T cells in Graves' hyperthyroidism and ophthalmopathy. The investigators amplified TCR beta CDR3 regions from RNA transcripts. The HTBI primer set drove a first-round RT-PCR of the TCR CDR3. TCRdb re-called the multiplex PCR reads through MiXCR, storing one row per CDR3 protein. The sample shows under 350,000 distinct CDR3 sequences, approximately 13% of them seen only once. Sequencing input: blood. These TCRs come from a woman aged 40 to 55 with Graves' ophthalmopathy.

This clonotype was counted many times. The rearrangement links TRBV6-1 to TRBJ1-2; no firm D call. The germline V gene has CDR1 MNHNS and CDR2 SASEGT. The CDR3 sequence is 9 residues long. V lost 10 bases and J 9 bases, leaving 9 bases between the germline ends. In nucleotides, the CDR3 is TGTGCCACTACCCTTAGCTACACCTTC. It specifies CATTLSYTF.

In its sample, this clonotype was seen once. This may be a read error, as it is one base from a much larger clone. This chain connects TRBV7-8 to TRBJ2-1, with 7 positions matching TRBD2. The CDR3 is 17 residues long. Germline V CDR1 and CDR2: SGHVS, FQNEAQ. CDR3 protein: CASSLLLRRTSRNEQSF. CDR3 sequence (DNA): TGTGCCAGCAGCCTACTCCTCCGACGGACTAGTCGGAATGAGCAGTCCTTC.

This clonotype was counted at least ten times. The gene calls are TRBV27 and TRBJ2-1; D gene uncertain. The CDR3 length is 13 residues. CDR1 MNHEY and CDR2 SMNVEV come from the germline V gene (reference sequence). Deletions cut 3 bases from V and 7 bases from J, with 10 bases between. The CDR3 sequence: CASSFHSRNEQFF. The CDR3 region has the DNA TGTGCCAGCAGTTTCCACTCCCGTAATGAGCAGTTCTTC.

This clonotype was counted ten times or more. V is TRBV5-1 and J is TRBJ2-3, with 10 bases that match TRBD2. Trimming removed 1 base from V and 5 bases from J; junction bases left unmatched: 1. Per germline, CDR1 SGHRS and CDR2 YFSETQ. The CDR3 extends over 14 amino acids. CDR3 coding DNA: TGCGCCAGCAGCTTGCTAGCGGGGGAAGATACGCAGTATTTT. Residues: CASSLLAGEDTQYF. Full variable domain (missing parts from reference TRBV5-1 and TRBJ2-3): KAGVTQTPRYLIKTRGQQVTLSCSPISGHRSVSWYQQTPGQGLQFLFEYFSETQRNKGNFPGRFSGRQFSNSRSEMNVSTLELGDSALYLCASSLLAGEDTQYFGPGTRLTVL.

This chain's CDR3 is CASRDRETYYGYTF. The CDR3 DNA sequence: TGTGCCAGCAGGGACAGGGAGACTTACTATGGCTACACCTTC. The chain carries TRBV6-1 and TRBJ1-2, with 8 bases that match TRBD1. The CDR3 is made up of 14 amino acids. J was trimmed by 3 bases and V by 6 bases; bases with no gene match: 6. Germline loops: CDR1 MNHNS, CDR2 SASEGT.

At least ten counts were recorded for this clonotype. V usage is TRBV11-2 and J usage is TRBJ2-1; a weak D match, TRBD1 (6 bases). The V gene lost 5 bases and the J gene lost 10 bases, with 18 bases spanning the gap. This CDR3 is 14 amino acids long. Germline V gene lookup returns CDR1 SGHAT and CDR2 FQNNGV. The CDR3 coding sequence is TGTGCCAGCAGCCCCCTTCTTCGGACAGAGGAGCAGTTCTTC. Translated: CASSPLLRTEEQFF.

This rearrangement joins TRBV7-2 to TRBJ1-4, with no clear D. Germline CDR1 reads SGHTA; CDR2 reads FQGNSA. This CDR3 contains 14 residues. Trimming removed 1 base at V and 6 bases at J, with 9 bases between. The CDR3 spells CASSLVDGYEKLFF. The CDR3 nucleotides read TGTGCCAGCAGCTTAGTTGACGGGTATGAAAAACTGTTTTTT.

This clonotype was found many times. The chain recombines TRBV28 with TRBJ2-7; D ambiguous. The CDR3 has 14 amino acids. The germline V gene has CDR1 MDHEN and CDR2 SYDVKM. V was pared by 8 bases and J by 4 bases, with 18 bases between. The CDR3 is CASHSGGRTYEQYF. The CDR3 bases are TGTGCCAGCCACTCGGGCGGCCGTACGTACGAGCAGTACTTC. Using reference TRBV28 and TRBJ2-7 for the parts outside the CDR3, the full variable domain is DVKVTQSSRYLVKRTGEKVFLECVQDMDHENMFWYRQDPGLGLRLIYFSYDVKMKEKGDIPEGYSVSREKKERFSLILESASTNQTSMYLCASHSGGRTYEQYFGPGTRLTVT.

This clonotype showed up many times. J is TRBJ2-1 and V is TRBV5-1; the match to TRBD1 covers 8 bases. V shed 1 base, J shed 1 base, and the junction held 4 bases outside the gene matches. Germline V gene sequence: CDR1 SGHRS, CDR2 YFSETQ. The CDR3 length is 16 residues. As DNA, the CDR3 is TGCGCCAGCAGCTTGTTACGGGACAGGTCCTACAATGAGCAGTTCTTC. It specifies CASSLLRDRSYNEQFF.

This clonotype was seen many times. The chain is built from TRBV12-3 or TRBV12-4 and TRBJ2-2; no clear D gene. The length of the CDR3 is 14 residues. V was shortened by 7 bases and J by 1 base, with 10 bases between the two germline ends. The CDR3, as DNA: TGTGCCAGCACCCCTTTCCAGAACACCGGGGAGCTGTTTTTT. Its translation: CASTPFQNTGELFF.

This clonotype occurred many times. This chain uses TRBV11-3 with TRBJ2-2; 9 nucleotides align to TRBD1. The CDR3 is made up of 15 amino acids. V lost 5 bases and J lost 7; bases outside the gene matches: 8. Germline CDR1 SGHNT, CDR2 YENEEA. This CDR3 is CASSPQGALSGELFF. The CDR3 DNA reads as TGTGCCAGCAGCCCACAGGGGGCGCTTAGCGGGGAGCTGTTTTTT.

The sample holds many counts of this clonotype. This chain connects TRBV6-1 to TRBJ1-3; D is uncertain. Trimming left V 5 bases short and J 0 bases short, with 20 bases between. The CDR3 has 18 amino acids. In germline, CDR1 is MNHNS, CDR2 SASEGT. The CDR3 DNA sequence: TGTGCCAGCAGTCCCTCTCTACAGCGCTCCTCCTCTGGAAACACCATATATTTT. This sequence encodes CASSPSLQRSSSGNTIYF.

This chain links TRBV11-2 with TRBJ2-2, with 7 bases identical to TRBD1. CDR3 length equals 16 residues. From germline, CDR1 is SGHAT and CDR2 FQNNGV. V lost 6 bases and J lost 2; bases outside the gene matches: 9. CDR3 nucleotides: TGTGCCAGCAGACTGACAGGACAGGTTAACACCGGGGAGCTGTTTTTT. Amino acid sequence: CASRLTGQVNTGELFF. Variable domain in full (rest from reference TRBV11-2 and TRBJ2-2): EAGVAQSPRYKIIEKRQSVAFWCNPISGHATLYWYQQILGQGPKLLIQFQNNGVVDDSQLPKDRFSAERLKGVDSTLKIQPAKLEDSAVYLCASRLTGQVNTGELFFGEGSRLTVL.

The chain uses TRBV3-1 and TRBJ1-2; D gene unclear. V was cut by 1 base and J by 7 bases, with 10 bases left in between. CDR3 length: 13 amino acids. The germline V gene has CDR1 LGHDT and CDR2 YNNKEL (reference sequence). For the CDR3, the DNA is TGTGCCAGCAGCCAAGCTGTAGGTTTTGGCTACACCTTC. Protein: CASSQAVGFGYTF.

This clonotype was counted many times. J is TRBJ1-1 and V is TRBV28; D is possibly TRBD1 (5 bases). CDR3 length equals 14 residues. From germline, CDR1 is MDHEN and CDR2 SYDVKM. The V end lost 6 bases, the J end lost 1 base, and 12 bases lay between the germline ends. CDR3: CASRQTVRNTEAFF. CDR3 nucleotides: TGTGCCAGCAGACAGACAGTGAGGAACACTGAAGCTTTCTTT.

This clonotype was seen ten or more times. J is TRBJ1-1 and V is TRBV2; 11 nucleotides match TRBD1. The CDR3 totals 15 residues. Germline V gene lookup returns CDR1 SNHLY and CDR2 FYNNEI. V lost 2 bases and J lost 4; bases outside the gene matches: 3. As DNA, the CDR3 is TGTGCCAGCAGTGAATTTGGGACAGGGGGCACTGAAGCTTTCTTT. The encoded protein is CASSEFGTGGTEAFF.

In its sample, this clonotype was seen a few times. This chain joins TRBV12-5 and TRBJ2-1; 10 bases are shared with TRBD1. The CDR3 totals 13 residues. The ends lost 1 base at V and 10 bases at J; junction bases unmatched: 1. The germline gives CDR1 LGHNT, CDR2 FRNRAP. The CDR3 protein is CASGLEGQGEQFF. In DNA, the CDR3 is TGTGCTAGTGGTTTGGAGGGACAGGGGGAGCAGTTCTTC.

This clonotype occurred many times. This chain uses TRBV20-1 with TRBJ2-3; D is unresolved. CDR1 is DFQATT and CDR2 is SNEGSKA in the germline V gene (reference sequence). Trimming pared 6 bases from V and 5 bases from J, leaving 6 bases between. CDR3 length equals 10 residues. The CDR3 here is CSAQEDTQYF. The CDR3 DNA sequence: TGCAGTGCCCAGGAAGATACGCAGTATTTT.

The sample holds many counts of this clonotype. J is TRBJ2-3 and V is TRBV28, with a possible D match to TRBD1 (6 bases). The CDR3 contains 15 residues. The V gene lost 3 bases and the J gene lost 0 bases, with 10 bases spanning the gap. Looked up from germline, CDR1 is MDHEN and CDR2 is SYDVKM. The CDR3 loop is CASSFHRDSTDTQYF. The CDR3 DNA follows: TGTGCCAGCAGTTTTCACAGGGATAGCACAGATACGCAGTATTTT.

This clonotype was seen repeatedly, ten times or more. The genes are TRBV10-3 and TRBJ1-5; D call uncertain. Germline CDR1 ENHRY, CDR2 SYGVKD. CDR3 length: 14 amino acids. The ends were cut back, 6 bases at V and 2 bases at J, with 11 bases in the middle. The CDR3 DNA reads TGTGCCATCAGCCAGGATGGGGGCAATCAGCCCCAGCATTTT. This sequence encodes CAISQDGGNQPQHF.

This clonotype was observed a handful of times. V gene TRBV7-9 combines with J gene TRBJ2-7; weak D call: TRBD1 (6 bases). Germline CDR1 reads SEHNR; CDR2 reads FQNEAQ (reference sequence). V was cut by 3 bases and J by 2 bases, with 17 bases left in between. The CDR3 contains 16 residues. Here the CDR3 reads CASSFEQGIGTYEQYF. CDR3 sequence (DNA): TGTGCCAGCAGCTTTGAACAGGGAATAGGTACCTACGAGCAGTACTTC.

This clonotype was found many times. V is TRBV6-5 and J is TRBJ1-1; D possibly corresponds to TRBD1 (6 bases). The V and J ends lost 0 bases and 6 bases respectively, with 11 bases between them. CDR1 MNHEY and CDR2 SVGAGI come from the germline V gene. This CDR3 spans 14 amino acids. For the CDR3, the DNA is TGTGCCAGCAGTTACTCGGAGAGGGGGGCTGAAGCTTTCTTT. It encodes CASSYSERGAEAFF.

This clonotype occurred a few times. The chain links TRBV20-1 to TRBJ1-3, with 7 bases aligning to TRBD1. Germline V gives CDR1 DFQATT, CDR2 SNEGSKA (reference sequence). The CDR3 has 13 residues. V lost 3 bases, J lost 3 bases, and 2 bases stayed unmatched. The CDR3 region is CSARWDSGNTIYF. DNA for the CDR3: TGCAGTGCTAGGTGGGACAGTGGAAACACCATATATTTT.